This T cell receptor (beta chain) appears in the sequencing data of a study of T cell responses to AZD1222 COVID-19 vaccine. At the level of the study: Whether given at about 4 or about 12 weeks, second doses were pooled. Overall study results and limits: Spike was spanned by vaccine-associated CD4 TCRs, with dominance at 160-218 and 743-854. Close to half of all spike-specific TCRs reportedly target regions of the variants that are unmutated. Researchers took repertoire samples only after the peak T cell response had come.

Sequencing was performed with immunoSEQ multiplex PCR; in TCRdb, only in-frame clones are kept and a portion is missing. The top ten clones hold 7.7% of a sample with 150,000 to 200,000 clones, just over 85% of them seen once. Germline trimming cut 6 bases from V and 6 bases from J; bases unmatched to any gene: 4. Looked up from germline, CDR1 is DFQATT and CDR2 is SNEGSKA (reference sequence). This CDR3 has 11 residues. As for this clone: Its antigen is still unknown.

V usage is TRBV20-1 and J usage is TRBJ1-1; TRBD1 matches 7 bases. The material was peripheral blood, obtained on day 0 of AZD1222 vaccination. This receptor was obtained from an adult in good health. In nucleotides, the CDR3 is TGCAGTGCGCAGGGGGACCCTGAAGCTTTCTTT. Translated, it gives CSAQGDPEAFF.